Below are 6 T cell receptor beta chains sequenced from a single sample in a study of spatial heterogeneity in lung cancer. Sample time point: sample taken at primary tumor resection. One entry per CDR3 protein, called by TCRdb with MiXCR from the 5' RACE reads. The sample contains approximately 2,000 distinct CDR3 sequences, about 23% of which appear only once. The sample here was normal lung tissue next to the tumor, taken at surgery. The receptors come from a male donor with early-stage non-small cell lung cancer.

This clonotype is large within its sample. The chain carries TRBV11-2 and TRBJ2-2; 8 bases match TRBD1. Germline CDR1 SGHAT, CDR2 FQNNGV. CDR3 length equals 16 residues. V shed 2 bases and J 0 bases; nucleotides not matched to a gene: 2. CDR3 amino acids: CASSLTTGANTGELFF. CDR3 in DNA: TGTGCCAGCAGCTTAACGACAGGGGCGAACACCGGGGAGCTGTTTTTT.

This clonotype was picked up many times. The chain carries TRBV5-4 and TRBJ2-2, with 12 nucleotides matching TRBD2. Germline trimming cut 4 bases from V and 8 bases from J; bases unmatched to any gene: 6. Germline V gene lookup returns CDR1 SGHNT and CDR2 YYREEE (reference sequence). The CDR3 length is 15 residues. The CDR3 spells CASSPPSGGAGELFF. The CDR3 DNA reads TGTGCCAGCAGCCCCCCTAGCGGGGGGGCTGGGGAGCTGTTTTTT.

The chain has TRBV7-9 and TRBJ2-5, with TRBD2 identical over 7 bases. V lost 5 bases and J lost 4; bases outside the gene matches: 10. The CDR3 covers 15 residues. Germline V gene data show CDR1 as SEHNR and CDR2 as FQNEAQ (reference sequence). CDR3 nucleotide sequence: TGTGCCAGCAGCCCGTGGGCGGGAGACCCAGAGACCCAGTACTTC. Residues: CASSPWAGDPETQYF.

By proportion, this clonotype is medium-sized (0.01 to 0.1%). The rearrangement uses TRBV4-2 and TRBJ1-1; possible D gene TRBD1, 6 bases. Trimming removed 6 bases from V and 1 base from J, with 12 bases in between. CDR1 and CDR2 from the germline V gene are LGHNA and YNFKEQ. This CDR3 has 14 residues. CDR3 region: CASSDGQPNTEAFF. CDR3 nucleotides: TGTGCCAGCAGTGACGGACAGCCGAACACTGAAGCTTTCTTT.

This clonotype is medium-sized by share. CDR3 sequence (DNA): TGTGCCAGCAGCCTCTACAGACAGGGGGCATACAATGAGCAGTTCTTC. It codes for CASSLYRQGAYNEQFF. The gene calls are TRBV7-8 and TRBJ2-1; 10 bases are shared with TRBD1. V lost 5 bases, J lost 4 bases, and 8 bases stayed unmatched. The CDR3 has 16 residues. Germline CDR1 SGHVS, CDR2 FQNEAQ.

This clonotype is classed as medium-sized. The chain joins TRBV7-2 to TRBJ2-5, with D hard to call. The CDR3 is 11 amino acids. V shed 2 bases and J shed 5 bases, with 3 bases lying between them. Per germline, CDR1 SGHTA and CDR2 FQGNSA. Here the CDR3 reads CASSLSETQYF. The CDR3 DNA follows: TGTGCCAGCAGCTTAAGTGAGACCCAGTACTTC.